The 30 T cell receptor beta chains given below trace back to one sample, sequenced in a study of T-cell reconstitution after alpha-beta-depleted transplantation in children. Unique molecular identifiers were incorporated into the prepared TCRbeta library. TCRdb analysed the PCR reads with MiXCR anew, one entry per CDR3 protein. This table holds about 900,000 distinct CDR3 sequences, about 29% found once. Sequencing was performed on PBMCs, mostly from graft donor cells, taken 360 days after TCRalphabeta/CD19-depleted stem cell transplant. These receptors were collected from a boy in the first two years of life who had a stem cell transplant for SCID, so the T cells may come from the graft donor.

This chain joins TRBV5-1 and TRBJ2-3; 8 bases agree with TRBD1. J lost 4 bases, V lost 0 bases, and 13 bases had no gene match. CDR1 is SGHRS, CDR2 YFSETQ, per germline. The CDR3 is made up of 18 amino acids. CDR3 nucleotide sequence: TGCGCCAGCAGCTTGGCCTGGGCAGGGGGCCCTCCATCAGATACGCAGTATTTT. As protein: CASSLAWAGGPPSDTQYF.

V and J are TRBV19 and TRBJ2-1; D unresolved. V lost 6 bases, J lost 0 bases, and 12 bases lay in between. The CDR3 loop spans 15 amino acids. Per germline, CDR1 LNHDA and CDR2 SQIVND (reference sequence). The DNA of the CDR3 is TGTGCCAGTAGCCGAGAACGGGTCTCCTACAATGAGCAGTTCTTC. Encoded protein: CASSRERVSYNEQFF.

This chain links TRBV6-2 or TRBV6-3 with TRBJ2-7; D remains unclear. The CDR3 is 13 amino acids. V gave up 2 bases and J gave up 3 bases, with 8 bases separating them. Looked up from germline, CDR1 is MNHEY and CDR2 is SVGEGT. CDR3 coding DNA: TGTGCCAGCAGTTACGGTGGTCTCTACGAGCAGTACTTC. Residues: CASSYGGLYEQYF.

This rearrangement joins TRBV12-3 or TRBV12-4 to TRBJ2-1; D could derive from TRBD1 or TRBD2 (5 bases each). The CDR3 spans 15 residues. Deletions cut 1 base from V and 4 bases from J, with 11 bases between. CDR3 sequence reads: CASSLGEGRYNEQFF. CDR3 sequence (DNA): TGTGCCAGCAGTTTAGGCGAGGGGCGATACAATGAGCAGTTCTTC.

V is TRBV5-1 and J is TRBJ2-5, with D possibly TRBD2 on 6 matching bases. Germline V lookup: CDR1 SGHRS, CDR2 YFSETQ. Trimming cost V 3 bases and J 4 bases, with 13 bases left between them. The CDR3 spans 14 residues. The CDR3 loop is CASSSGLGAETQYF. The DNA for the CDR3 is TGCGCCAGCAGCTCGGGACTCGGGGCAGAGACCCAGTACTTC.

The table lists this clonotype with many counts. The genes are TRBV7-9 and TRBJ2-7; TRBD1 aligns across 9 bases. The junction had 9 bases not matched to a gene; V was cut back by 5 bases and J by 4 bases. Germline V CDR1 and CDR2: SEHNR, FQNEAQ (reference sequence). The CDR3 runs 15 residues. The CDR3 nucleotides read TGTGCCAGCAGCCCCGGGACAGGGCCTCCTTACGAGCAGTACTTC. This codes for CASSPGTGPPYEQYF.

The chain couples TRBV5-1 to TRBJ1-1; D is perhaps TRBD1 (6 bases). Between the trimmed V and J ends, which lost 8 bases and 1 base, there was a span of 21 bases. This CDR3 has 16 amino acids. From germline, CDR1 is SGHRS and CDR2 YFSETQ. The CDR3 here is CASAFLKGESNTEAFF. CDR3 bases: TGCGCCAGTGCTTTCCTTAAGGGGGAGTCGAACACTGAAGCTTTCTTT. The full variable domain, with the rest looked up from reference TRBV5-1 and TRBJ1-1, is KAGVTQTPRYLIKTRGQQVTLSCSPISGHRSVSWYQQTPGQGLQFLFEYFSETQRNKGNFPGRFSGRQFSNSRSEMNVSTLELGDSALYLCASAFLKGESNTEAFFGQGTRLTVV.

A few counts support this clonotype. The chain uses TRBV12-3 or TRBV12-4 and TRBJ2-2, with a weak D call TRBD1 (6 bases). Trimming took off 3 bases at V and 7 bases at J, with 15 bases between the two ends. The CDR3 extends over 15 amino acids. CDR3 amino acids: CASSLRQGLGGELFF. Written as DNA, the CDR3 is TGTGCCAGCAGTTTGCGGCAGGGGCTCGGCGGGGAGCTGTTTTTT.

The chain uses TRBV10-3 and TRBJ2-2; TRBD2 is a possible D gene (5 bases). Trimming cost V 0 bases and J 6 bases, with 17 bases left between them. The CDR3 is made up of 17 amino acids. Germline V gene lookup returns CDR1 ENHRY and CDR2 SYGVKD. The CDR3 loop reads CAISESRLSGSAGELFF. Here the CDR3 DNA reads TGTGCCATCAGTGAGTCTCGTCTTTCGGGGAGCGCCGGGGAGCTGTTTTTT.

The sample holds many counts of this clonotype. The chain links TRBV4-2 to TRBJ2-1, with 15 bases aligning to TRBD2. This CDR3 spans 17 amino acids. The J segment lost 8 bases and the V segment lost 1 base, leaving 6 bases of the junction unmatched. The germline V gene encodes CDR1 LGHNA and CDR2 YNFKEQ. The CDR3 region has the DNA TGTGCCAGCAGCCAAGGCGGGACTAGCGGGGGGAGGCATGAGCAGTTCTTC. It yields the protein CASSQGGTSGGRHEQFF.

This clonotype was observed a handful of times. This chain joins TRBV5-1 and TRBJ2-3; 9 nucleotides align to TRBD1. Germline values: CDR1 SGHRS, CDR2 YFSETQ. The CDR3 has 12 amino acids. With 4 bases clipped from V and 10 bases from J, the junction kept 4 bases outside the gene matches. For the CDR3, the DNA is TGCGCCAGCAGCAAGGACAGGGGTTCGCAGTATTTT. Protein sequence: CASSKDRGSQYF.

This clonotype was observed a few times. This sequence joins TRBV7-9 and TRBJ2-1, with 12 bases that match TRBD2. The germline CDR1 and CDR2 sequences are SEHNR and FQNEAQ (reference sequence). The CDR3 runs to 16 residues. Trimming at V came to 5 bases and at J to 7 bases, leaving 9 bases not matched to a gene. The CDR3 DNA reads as TGTGCCAGCAGCCCGAGGACTAGCGGGGTCGTAAATGAGCAGTTCTTC. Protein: CASSPRTSGVVNEQFF.

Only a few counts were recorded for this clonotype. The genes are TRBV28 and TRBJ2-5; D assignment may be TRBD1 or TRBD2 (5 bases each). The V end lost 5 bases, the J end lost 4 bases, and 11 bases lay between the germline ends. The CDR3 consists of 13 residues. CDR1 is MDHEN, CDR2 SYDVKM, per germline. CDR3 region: CASSEGFRETQYF. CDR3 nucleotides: TGTGCCAGCAGTGAGGGGTTCCGAGAGACCCAGTACTTC.

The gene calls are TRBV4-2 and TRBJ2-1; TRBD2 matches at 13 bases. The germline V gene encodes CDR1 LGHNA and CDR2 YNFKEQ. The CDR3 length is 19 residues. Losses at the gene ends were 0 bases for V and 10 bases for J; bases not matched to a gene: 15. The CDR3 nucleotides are TGTGCCAGCAGCCAAGATACGGCGGGAACTAGCGGGGGGGCAGGCGAGCAGTTCTTC. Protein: CASSQDTAGTSGGAGEQFF.

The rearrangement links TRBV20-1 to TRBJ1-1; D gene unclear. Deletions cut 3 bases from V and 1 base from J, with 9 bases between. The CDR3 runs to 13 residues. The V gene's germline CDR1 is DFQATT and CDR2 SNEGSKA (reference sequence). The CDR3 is CSASPTGNTEAFF. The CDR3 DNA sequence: TGCAGTGCTAGCCCGACTGGGAACACTGAAGCTTTCTTT.

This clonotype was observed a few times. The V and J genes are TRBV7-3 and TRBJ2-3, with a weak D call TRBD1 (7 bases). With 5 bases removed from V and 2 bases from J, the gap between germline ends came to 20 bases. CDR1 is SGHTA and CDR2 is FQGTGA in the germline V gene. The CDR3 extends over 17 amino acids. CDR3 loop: CASSPIGGGTHTDTQYF. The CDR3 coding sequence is TGTGCCAGCAGCCCAATTGGAGGGGGCACCCACACAGATACGCAGTATTTT.

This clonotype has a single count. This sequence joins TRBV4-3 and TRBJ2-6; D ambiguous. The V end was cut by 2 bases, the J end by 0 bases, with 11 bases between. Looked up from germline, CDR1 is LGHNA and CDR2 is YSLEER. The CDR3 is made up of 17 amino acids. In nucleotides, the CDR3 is TGCGCCAGCAGCCAAACTATTGACTTCTCTGGGGCCAACGTCCTGACTTTC. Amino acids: CASSQTIDFSGANVLTF.

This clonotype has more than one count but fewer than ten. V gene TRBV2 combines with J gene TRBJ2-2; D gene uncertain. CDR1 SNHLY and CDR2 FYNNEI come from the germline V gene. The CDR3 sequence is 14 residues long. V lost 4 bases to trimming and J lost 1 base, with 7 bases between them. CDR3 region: CASSVDWNTGELFF. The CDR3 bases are TGTGCCAGCAGTGTTGACTGGAACACCGGGGAGCTGTTTTTT.

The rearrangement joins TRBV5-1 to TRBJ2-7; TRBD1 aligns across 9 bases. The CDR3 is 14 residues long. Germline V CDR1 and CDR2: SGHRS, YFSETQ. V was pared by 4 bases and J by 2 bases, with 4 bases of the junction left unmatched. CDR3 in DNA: TGCGCCAGCAGCCAGACAGGGGGGCCCTACGAGCAGTACTTC. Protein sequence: CASSQTGGPYEQYF. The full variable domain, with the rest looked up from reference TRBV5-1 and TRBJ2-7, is KAGVTQTPRYLIKTRGQQVTLSCSPISGHRSVSWYQQTPGQGLQFLFEYFSETQRNKGNFPGRFSGRQFSNSRSEMNVSTLELGDSALYLCASSQTGGPYEQYFGPGTRLTVT.

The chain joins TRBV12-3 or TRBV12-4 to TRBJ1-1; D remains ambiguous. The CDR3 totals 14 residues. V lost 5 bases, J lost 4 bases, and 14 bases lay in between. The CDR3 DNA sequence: TGTGCCAGCAGTCATCGGTATATTCTCACTGAAGCTTTCTTT. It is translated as CASSHRYILTEAFF.

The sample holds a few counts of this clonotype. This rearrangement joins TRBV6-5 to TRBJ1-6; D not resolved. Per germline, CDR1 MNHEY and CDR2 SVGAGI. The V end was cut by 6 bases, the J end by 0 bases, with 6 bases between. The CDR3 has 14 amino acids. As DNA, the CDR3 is TGTGCCAGCAGAAAGAGCTCCTATAATTCACCCCTCCACTTT. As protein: CASRKSSYNSPLHF.

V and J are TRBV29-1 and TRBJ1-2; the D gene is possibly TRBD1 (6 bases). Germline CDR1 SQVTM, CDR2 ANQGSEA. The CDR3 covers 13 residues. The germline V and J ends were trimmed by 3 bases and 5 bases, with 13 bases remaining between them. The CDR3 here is CSVDQGLGYGYTF. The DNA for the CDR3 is TGCAGCGTTGACCAGGGGTTGGGGTATGGCTACACCTTC.

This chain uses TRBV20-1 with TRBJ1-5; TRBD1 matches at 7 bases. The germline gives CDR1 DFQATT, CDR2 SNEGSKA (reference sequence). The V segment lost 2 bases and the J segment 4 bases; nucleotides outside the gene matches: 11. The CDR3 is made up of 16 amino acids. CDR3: CSARPQGTVLNQPQHF. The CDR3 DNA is TGCAGTGCTAGACCACAAGGGACAGTCTTAAATCAGCCCCAGCATTTT.

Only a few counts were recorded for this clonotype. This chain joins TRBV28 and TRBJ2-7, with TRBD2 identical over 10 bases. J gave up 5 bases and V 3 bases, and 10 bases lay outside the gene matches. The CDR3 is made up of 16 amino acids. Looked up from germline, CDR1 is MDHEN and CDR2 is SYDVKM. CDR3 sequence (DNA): TGTGCCAGCAGTTTCCGCGGGACTAGCGTTCTCAACGAGCAGTACTTC. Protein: CASSFRGTSVLNEQYF.

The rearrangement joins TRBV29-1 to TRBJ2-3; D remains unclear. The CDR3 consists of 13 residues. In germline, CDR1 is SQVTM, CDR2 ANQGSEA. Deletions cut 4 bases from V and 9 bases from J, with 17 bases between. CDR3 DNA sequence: TGCAGCGTTGTGGCCCCACTATCCGAAACGCAGTATTTT. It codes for CSVVAPLSETQYF.

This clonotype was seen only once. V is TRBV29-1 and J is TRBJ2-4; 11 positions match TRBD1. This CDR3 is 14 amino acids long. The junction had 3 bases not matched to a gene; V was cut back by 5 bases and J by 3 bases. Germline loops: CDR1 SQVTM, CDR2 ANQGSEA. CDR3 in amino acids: CSVRDRGGKNIQYF. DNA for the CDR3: TGCAGCGTTCGGGACAGGGGGGGCAAAAACATTCAGTACTTC.

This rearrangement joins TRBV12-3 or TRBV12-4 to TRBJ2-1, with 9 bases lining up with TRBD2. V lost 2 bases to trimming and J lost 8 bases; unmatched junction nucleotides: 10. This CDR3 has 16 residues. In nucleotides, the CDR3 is TGTGCCAGCAGTTTAAGGGCGGGGGGGCCCAGCGATGAGCAGTTCTTC. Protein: CASSLRAGGPSDEQFF.

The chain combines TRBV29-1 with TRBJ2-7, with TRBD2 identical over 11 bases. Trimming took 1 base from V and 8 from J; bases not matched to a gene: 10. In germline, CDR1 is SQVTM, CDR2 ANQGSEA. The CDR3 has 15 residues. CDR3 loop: CSVEVFRGTSGQQYF. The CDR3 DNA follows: TGCAGCGTTGAAGTTTTCCGAGGGACTAGCGGACAGCAGTACTTC.

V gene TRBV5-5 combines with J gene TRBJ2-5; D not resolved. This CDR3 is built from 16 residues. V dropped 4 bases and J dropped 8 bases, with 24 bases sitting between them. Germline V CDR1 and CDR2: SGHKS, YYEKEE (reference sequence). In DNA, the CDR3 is TGTGCCAGCAGCCCGGAGACCTCAAGGCGCCGAGAAACCCAGTACTTC. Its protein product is CASSPETSRRRETQYF. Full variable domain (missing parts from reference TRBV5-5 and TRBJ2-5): DAGVTQSPTHLIKTRGQQVTLRCSPISGHKSVSWYQQVLGQGPQFIFQYYEKEERGRGNFPDRFSARQFPNYSSELNVNALLLGDSALYLCASSPETSRRRETQYFGPGTRLLVL.

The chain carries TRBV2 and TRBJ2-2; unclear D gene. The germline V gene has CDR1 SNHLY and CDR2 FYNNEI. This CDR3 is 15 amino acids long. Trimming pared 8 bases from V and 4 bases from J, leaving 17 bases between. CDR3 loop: CASDRPRRGTGELFF. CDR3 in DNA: TGTGCCAGCGATCGACCCCGTCGAGGCACCGGGGAGCTGTTTTTT.